Listed below are T cell receptor beta chains from one sample, sequenced in a study of T cells in Graves' hyperthyroidism and ophthalmopathy. From the multiplex PCR reads, TCRdb called clonotypes with MiXCR, one entry per CDR3 protein. The data hold approximately 560,000 distinct CDR3 sequences, with 46% observed a single time. Specimen: peripheral blood or thyroid tissue (not recorded which). These receptors were collected from a woman aged 18-30 years with Graves' hyperthyroidism. Both conserved end residues are trimmed from each CDR3. Each record gives: V gene, J gene, CDR3 protein.

v_call: TRBV7-3
j_call: TRBJ1-1
cdr3_aa: ASETLTGTNTEAF

v_call: TRBV7-2
j_call: TRBJ1-4
cdr3_aa: ASSVSGKDEKLL

v_call: TRBV15
j_call: .
cdr3_aa: ATSHETGLRGNEQF

v_call: TRBV14
j_call: TRBJ1-1
cdr3_aa: ASSQVGRGRVTNTEAF

v_call: TRBV9
j_call: TRBJ1-2
cdr3_aa: ASSVDVTPDYGYT

v_call: TRBV19
j_call: TRBJ1-1
cdr3_aa: ASRTQGAGEAF

v_call: TRBV6-1
j_call: TRBJ2-5
cdr3_aa: ASGGTNQETQY

v_call: TRBV9
j_call: TRBJ1-5
cdr3_aa: ASSVTGANQPQH

v_call: TRBV7-2
j_call: TRBJ2-2
cdr3_aa: ASSLRPPGLANTGELF

v_call: TRBV7-8
j_call: TRBJ2-7
cdr3_aa: ASSSPPATSGSNRIYEQY

v_call: TRBV15
j_call: TRBJ2-2
cdr3_aa: ATKFGGSGELF

v_call: TRBV7-9
j_call: TRBJ1-1
cdr3_aa: ASKGQDTEAF

v_call: TRBV5-1
j_call: TRBJ2-7
cdr3_aa: ASSPIADYEQY

v_call: TRBV7-9
j_call: TRBJ2-7
cdr3_aa: ASSLEGDRAGEQY

v_call: TRBV6-2/TRBV6-3
j_call: TRBJ1-2
cdr3_aa: ASSSLRPGDHGYT

v_call: TRBV9
j_call: TRBJ1-5
cdr3_aa: ASNLGWGDSNQPQH

v_call: TRBV25-1
j_call: TRBJ1-5
cdr3_aa: ASSEWDDQPQH

v_call: TRBV14
j_call: TRBJ1-1
cdr3_aa: ASSVTGRGTEAF

v_call: TRBV10-3
j_call: TRBJ1-2
cdr3_aa: ASSAVQGNYGYT

v_call: TRBV29-1
j_call: TRBJ1-4
cdr3_aa: SVEALGQPGYEKLF

v_call: TRBV2
j_call: TRBJ2-2
cdr3_aa: ASRRRQGTGLTGELF

v_call: TRBV6-5
j_call: TRBJ2-7
cdr3_aa: ASSFGTSGNEQY

v_call: TRBV6-4
j_call: TRBJ2-5
cdr3_aa: ASRDSQETQY

v_call: TRBV20-1
j_call: TRBJ1-5
cdr3_aa: SAVPDGRSNQPQH

v_call: TRBV10-3
j_call: TRBJ1-2
cdr3_aa: AATGTERYGYT

v_call: TRBV12-3/TRBV12-4
j_call: TRBJ2-2
cdr3_aa: ASSLGVLNTGELF

v_call: TRBV29-1
j_call: TRBJ1-1
cdr3_aa: SAHRVGNTEAF

v_call: TRBV29-1
j_call: TRBJ1-2
cdr3_aa: SVEAQGAGNGYT